What follows are 6 T cell receptor beta chains derived from one specimen sequenced in a study of T cells in Graves' hyperthyroidism and ophthalmopathy. Amplification of TCR beta CDR3 regions used RNA as the template. First-round RT-PCR of the TCR CDR3 relied on the HTBI primer set. TCRdb re-called the multiplex PCR reads with MiXCR, one entry per CDR3 protein. This sample has 200,000 to 250,000 distinct CDR3 sequences, with 15% to 20% found just once. The sequenced material came from blood. The origin of the receptors is a man aged 50 to 59 with Graves' hyperthyroidism.

This clonotype was picked up many times. CDR3 protein: CASSLLGGATDTQYF. The CDR3 DNA reads TGTGCCAGCAGCTTACTGGGCGGGGCCACAGATACGCAGTATTTT. This rearrangement joins TRBV7-3 to TRBJ2-3, with D possibly being TRBD2 (6 bases). The CDR3 is 15 residues long. Per germline, CDR1 SGHTA and CDR2 FQGTGA. Trimming pared 2 bases from V and 2 bases from J, leaving 11 bases between. The full variable domain, its missing parts supplied by reference TRBV7-3 and TRBJ2-3, is GAGVSQTPSNKVTEKGKYVELRCDPISGHTALYWYRQSLGQGPEFLIYFQGTGAADDSGLPNDRFFAVRPEGSVSTLKIQRTERGDSAVYLCASSLLGGATDTQYFGPGTRLTVL.

This clonotype was counted many times. This sequence joins TRBV28 and TRBJ2-1, with 8 bases lining up with TRBD2. The germline CDR1 and CDR2 sequences are MDHEN and SYDVKM. Trimming cost V 10 bases and J 4 bases; bases outside gene matches: 9. The CDR3 totals 14 residues. Here the CDR3 reads CATVSGSVYNEQFF. The CDR3 coding sequence is TGTGCCACCGTGAGCGGGAGTGTTTACAATGAGCAGTTCTTC.

The rearrangement joins TRBV6-1 to TRBJ1-4, with D possibly being TRBD1 (5 bases). Between the trimmed V and J ends, which lost 7 bases and 4 bases, there was a span of 10 bases. In germline, CDR1 is MNHNS, CDR2 SASEGT. The CDR3 totals 13 residues. CDR3 DNA sequence: TGTGCCAGCATTGGACAAATTAATGAAAAACTGTTTTTT. Translated: CASIGQINEKLFF.

This clonotype was seen many times. The J gene is TRBJ1-2, the V gene TRBV5-1; TRBD1 agrees at 7 bases. V shed 3 bases, J shed 4 bases, and the junction held 6 bases outside the gene matches. The CDR3 consists of 14 residues. CDR1 SGHRS and CDR2 YFSETQ come from the germline V gene. This CDR3 is CASSSYRGPYGYTF. CDR3 coding DNA: TGCGCCAGCAGCTCATACAGGGGCCCCTATGGCTACACCTTC.

The genes are TRBV18 and TRBJ2-2, with D perhaps matching TRBD1 (5 bases). Looked up from germline, CDR1 is KGHSH and CDR2 is LQKENI. There are 13 residues in the CDR3. Trimming cost V 11 bases and J 6 bases, with 16 bases left between them. The CDR3 reads CACQGFVAGELFF. CDR3 nucleotides: TGTGCCTGCCAGGGTTTCGTTGCCGGGGAGCTGTTTTTT.

This clonotype was counted ten times or more. The chain recombines TRBV12-3 or TRBV12-4 with TRBJ1-1; TRBD1 might be the D (6 bases). CDR3 length equals 15 residues. The V end lost 4 bases, the J end lost 3 bases, and 15 bases lay between the germline ends. The CDR3 bases are TGTGCCAGCAGTTACTCAGCAAGGGGGGACACTGAAGCTTTCTTT. This codes for CASSYSARGDTEAFF.